This is a list of T cell receptor beta chains from one sample in a study of shared clonotypes between healthy human individuals. Assay used: immunoSEQ multiplex PCR; TCRdb lists only in-frame clones, some missing. The sample carries around 1,000,000 clones, 60% to 85% recorded once. The specimen sequenced was memory CD4+ T cells from PBMCs. These receptors were collected from a man aged 18-30 years in good health. Some clones in this sample may be carry-over from other donors' samples. The CDR3 runs from the conserved cysteine through the conserved F or W. Each record gives: V gene, clone size, J gene, D gene, CDR3 DNA, CDR3 protein. A D gene is named only where the DNA matches it firmly. Size is stated for part of the rows, as once, few or many counts, or as a class when the clone is expanded.

V: TRBV5-4
size: -
J: TRBJ2-2
D: -
DNA: TGTGCCAGCAGCTTGTCCGTCGACACCGGGGAGCTGTTTTTT
CDR3: CASSLSVDTGELFF

V: TRBV6-1
size: few
J: TRBJ1-5
D: -
DNA: TGTGCCAGCAGGCAGGGTGCTCAGCCCCAGCATTTT
CDR3: CASRQGAQPQHF

V: TRBV10-2
size: -
J: TRBJ1-2
D: -
DNA: TGCGCCAGCAGTGACCCGACAGTCCTCGATGGCTACACCTTC
CDR3: CASSDPTVLDGYTF

V: TRBV11-2
size: -
J: TRBJ2-1
D: TRBD1
DNA: TGTGCCAGCAGCTTAGACCGGGACAGGGGAATTAACGAGCAGTTCTTC
CDR3: CASSLDRDRGINEQFF

V: TRBV5-1
size: -
J: TRBJ2-2
D: -
DNA: TGCGCCAGCAGCTTGAGGGTCACCGGGGAGCTGTTTTTT
CDR3: CASSLRVTGELFF

V: TRBV28
size: -
J: TRBJ1-2
D: TRBD1
DNA: TGTGCCAGCGCAGGGGGGTCTAACTATGGCTACACCTTC
CDR3: CASAGGSNYGYTF

V: TRBV27
size: once
J: TRBJ1-1
D: -
DNA: TGTGCCAGCAGTTTATTAGGTGAGGGGGGCACTGAAGCTTTCTTT
CDR3: CASSLLGEGGTEAFF

V: TRBV11-2
size: -
J: TRBJ1-2
D: TRBD1
DNA: TGTGCCAGCAGCCCGATCCGGGACAGCAACTATGGCTACACCTTC
CDR3: CASSPIRDSNYGYTF

V: TRBV28
size: -
J: TRBJ1-2
D: -
DNA: TGTGCCAGCAGTGGGCGGTCCCACGATGGCTACACCTTC
CDR3: CASSGRSHDGYTF

V: TRBV7-9
size: -
J: TRBJ2-7
D: TRBD2
DNA: TGTGCCAGCAGCTTAACAGCGGGAGAGCAGTACTTC
CDR3: CASSLTAGEQYF

V: TRBV15
size: -
J: TRBJ2-7
D: -
DNA: TGTGCCACCAGCAGACGACGGGGAGAGCTGAATTACGAGCAGTACTTC
CDR3: CATSRRRGELNYEQYF

V: TRBV5-1
size: -
J: TRBJ2-1
D: -
DNA: TGCGCCAGCAGCTTGGTGGCGGGACAAGGTGTTCCGTTCTTC
CDR3: CASSLVAGQGVPFF

V: TRBV28
size: -
J: TRBJ1-5
D: -
DNA: TGTGCCAGCAGTCGGGTGGGCAATCAGCCCCAGCATTTT
CDR3: CASSRVGNQPQHF

V: TRBV30
size: -
J: TRBJ2-5
D: TRBD2
DNA: TGTGCCTGGAATGCGGGAGGAGAGACCCAGTACTTC
CDR3: CAWNAGGETQYF

V: TRBV2
size: -
J: TRBJ2-6
D: -
DNA: TGTGCCAGCAGTGTAGGGGGGCCGAGCTCTGGGGCCAACGTCCTGACTTTC
CDR3: CASSVGGPSSGANVLTF

V: TRBV27
size: -
J: TRBJ1-5
D: -
DNA: TGTGCCAGCAGTCGGGATCGCTGGAGCAATCAGCCCCAGCATTTT
CDR3: CASSRDRWSNQPQHF

V: TRBV5-1
size: few
J: TRBJ2-1
D: -
DNA: TGCGCCAGCAGGCAGAACAATGAGCAGTTCTTC
CDR3: CASRQNNEQFF

V: TRBV7-8
size: -
J: TRBJ2-7
D: -
DNA: TGTGCCAGCAGCTTTGAGGAGTTCTCCTACGAGCAGTACTTC
CDR3: CASSFEEFSYEQYF

V: TRBV9
size: -
J: TRBJ2-1
D: -
DNA: TGTGCCAGCAGCTCATACACGTACAATGAGCAGTTCTTC
CDR3: CASSSYTYNEQFF

V: TRBV25-1
size: -
J: TRBJ2-7
D: -
DNA: TGTGCCAGCAGTGAATCGGTGGGGGAGCAGTACTTC
CDR3: CASSESVGEQYF

V: TRBV5-6
size: -
J: TRBJ2-3
D: -
DNA: TGTGCCAGCAGCCGGACAGATACGCAGTATTTT
CDR3: CASSRTDTQYF

V: TRBV28
size: -
J: TRBJ2-7
D: TRBD1
DNA: TGTGCCAGCAGCCGGACAGGGGGTCGCTACGAGCAGTACTTC
CDR3: CASSRTGGRYEQYF

V: TRBV18
size: -
J: TRBJ1-4
D: -
DNA: TGTGCCAGCGCCCCGGGGGGCACGGAAAAACTGTTTTTT
CDR3: CASAPGGTEKLFF

V: TRBV30
size: -
J: TRBJ1-2
D: -
DNA: TGTGCCTGGAGTGGGCAGGGTGTAAGCTATGGCTACACCTTC
CDR3: CAWSGQGVSYGYTF